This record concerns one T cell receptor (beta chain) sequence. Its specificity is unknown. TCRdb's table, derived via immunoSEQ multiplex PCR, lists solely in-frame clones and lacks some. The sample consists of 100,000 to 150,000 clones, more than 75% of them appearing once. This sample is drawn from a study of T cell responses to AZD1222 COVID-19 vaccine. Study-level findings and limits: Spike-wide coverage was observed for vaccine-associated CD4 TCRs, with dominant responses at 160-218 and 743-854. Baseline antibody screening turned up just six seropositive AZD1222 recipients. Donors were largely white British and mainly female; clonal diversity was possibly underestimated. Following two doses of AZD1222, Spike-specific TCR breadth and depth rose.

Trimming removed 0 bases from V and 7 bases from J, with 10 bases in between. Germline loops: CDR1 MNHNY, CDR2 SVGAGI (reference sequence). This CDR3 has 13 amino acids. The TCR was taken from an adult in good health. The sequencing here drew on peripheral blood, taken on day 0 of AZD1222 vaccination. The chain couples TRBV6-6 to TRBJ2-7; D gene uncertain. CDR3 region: CASSYSFPGEQYF. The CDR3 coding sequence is TGTGCCAGCAGTTACTCTTTCCCAGGAGAGCAGTACTTC.